Presented here are 10 T cell receptor beta chains from one specimen sequenced in a study of glioma-infiltrating T cells. TCR alpha and beta CDR3 regions were amplified from RNA using iRepertoire nested multiplex PCR. TCRdb redid the calling of the multiplex PCR reads with MiXCR, one entry per CDR3 protein. Altogether about 140,000 distinct CDR3 sequences are present, 30% to 40% being singletons, with the ten largest covering 20%. Sequencing was done on a sample of glioma tissue, nonneoplastic brain tissue, or PBMCs (not recorded which). These receptors were obtained from a human donor with low-grade glioma or glioblastoma, undergoing nonglioma brain surgery, or in good health (not recorded which).

This clonotype was counted many times. One end of the junction varies from germline; a read error may be responsible. The rearrangement uses TRBV12-3 or TRBV12-4 and TRBJ1-5; D gene ambiguous. The CDR3 has 13 amino acids. As DNA, the CDR3 is TGTGCCAGCAGCTTAGTTAGCAATCAGCCCCAGCATTTT. It is translated as CASSLVSNQPQHF.

The chain links TRBV20-1 to TRBJ2-1; TRBD1 matches 7 bases. The CDR3 contains 10 residues. Unmatched junction bases numbered 8, after V lost 5 bases and J lost 16 bases. The germline V gene encodes CDR1 DFQATT and CDR2 SNEGSKA (reference sequence). The CDR3 sequence is CSAHRDREFF. CDR3 nucleotides: TGCAGTGCTCACCGGGACAGAGAATTCTTC.

This clonotype was counted only a few times. This sequence joins TRBV6-1 and TRBJ1-1; 11 bases fit TRBD1. CDR1 and CDR2 from the germline V gene are MNHNS and SASEGT. The V segment lost 6 bases and the J segment 1 base; nucleotides outside the gene matches: 1. The CDR3 length is 14 residues. CDR3 sequence: CASRGTGGNTEAFF. The CDR3 bases are TGTGCCAGCAGAGGGACAGGGGGGAACACTGAAGCTTTCTTT.

The CDR3 sequence is CASSAFVWEGYTF. DNA of the CDR3: TGTGCCAGCAGTGCGTTCGTCTGGGAGGGCTACACCTTC. The genes are TRBV6-5 and TRBJ1-2; D ambiguous. The V end was cut by 5 bases, the J end by 8 bases, with 15 bases between. This CDR3 region has 13 residues. Germline-derived CDR1 and CDR2 are MNHEY and SVGAGI.

This clonotype has just one count. The CDR3 is CASSPPANNEQFF. The CDR3 DNA sequence: TGTGCCAGCTCACCACCGGCGAACAATGAGCAGTTCTTC. This chain links TRBV18 with TRBJ2-1, with D uncertain. This CDR3 has 13 amino acids. The ends were cut back, 0 bases at V and 5 bases at J, with 5 bases in the middle. Germline-derived CDR1 and CDR2 are KGHSH and LQKENI.

The genes are TRBV20-1 and TRBJ1-1; no firm D call. Trimming pared 2 bases from V and 6 bases from J, leaving 13 bases between. In germline, CDR1 is DFQATT, CDR2 SNEGSKA (reference sequence). The CDR3 runs 13 residues. The CDR3 loop reads CSARLGELAEAFF. The CDR3 coding sequence is TGCAGTGCTAGATTGGGTGAGTTGGCTGAAGCTTTCTTT.

The chain has TRBV6-1 and TRBJ2-1; 9 bases map to TRBD2. This CDR3 is built from 15 residues. CDR1 and CDR2 (germline): MNHNS, SASEGT. V was pared by 1 base and J by 10 bases, with 8 bases of the junction left unmatched. CDR3 DNA sequence: TGTGCCAGCAGTGAAGGACTAGCGGACTCCTACGAGCAGTTCTTC. Translation gives CASSEGLADSYEQFF.

This clonotype was seen only a few times. A read error is possible here, since a much larger clone lies one base away. The chain uses TRBV6-5 and TRBJ1-5; D call uncertain. CDR1 and CDR2 from the germline V gene are MNHEY and SVGAGI. V lost 4 bases to trimming and J lost 3 bases, with 7 bases between them. The CDR3 loop spans 13 amino acids. CDR3 loop: CASSLPDNQPQHF. The CDR3 DNA is TGTGCCAGCAGTTTACCGGACAATCAGCCCCAGCATTTT.

The V and J genes are TRBV27 and TRBJ2-7; unclear D gene. V lost 4 bases and J 3 bases, leaving 13 bases between the germline ends. The CDR3 is 14 amino acids. Per germline, CDR1 MNHEY and CDR2 SMNVEV (reference sequence). The DNA of the CDR3 is TGTGCCAGCAGTTCTGGGCTCTGGGACTACGAGCAGTACTTC. Amino acid sequence: CASSSGLWDYEQYF.

The gene calls are TRBV18 and TRBJ1-2, with TRBD1 matching 7 bases. This CDR3 comprises 15 residues. V was clipped by 6 bases and J by 6 bases; unmatched bases: 13. Germline assignment: CDR1 KGHSH and CDR2 LQKENI. The DNA of the CDR3 is TGTGCCAGCTCGCGGGACAGTCCGAACTATGATGGCTACACCTTC. It translates to CASSRDSPNYDGYTF. The variable domain in full, completed from reference TRBV18 and TRBJ1-2, reads NAGVMQNPRHLVRRRGQEARLRCSPMKGHSHVYWYRQLPEEGLKFMVYLQKENIIDESGMPKERFSAEFPKEGPSILRIQQVVRGDSAAYFCASSRDSPNYDGYTFGSGTRLTVV.